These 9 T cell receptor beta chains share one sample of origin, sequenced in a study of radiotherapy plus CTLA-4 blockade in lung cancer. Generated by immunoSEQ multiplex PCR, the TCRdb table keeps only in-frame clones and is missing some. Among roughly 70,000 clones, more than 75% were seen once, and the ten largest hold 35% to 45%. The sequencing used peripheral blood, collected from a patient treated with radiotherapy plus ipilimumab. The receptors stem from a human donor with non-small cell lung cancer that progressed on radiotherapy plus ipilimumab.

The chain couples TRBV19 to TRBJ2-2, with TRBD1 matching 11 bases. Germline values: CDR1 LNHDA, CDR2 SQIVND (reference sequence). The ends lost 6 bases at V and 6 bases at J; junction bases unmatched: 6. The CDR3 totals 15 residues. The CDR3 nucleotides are TGTGCCAGTAGCCGGACAGGGGGCAGCGCCGGGGAGCTGTTTTTT. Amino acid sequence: CASSRTGGSAGELFF. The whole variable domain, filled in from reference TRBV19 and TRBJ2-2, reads DGGITQSPKYLFRKEGQNVTLSCEQNLNHDAMYWYRQDPGQGLRLIYYSQIVNDFQKGDIAEGYSVSREKKESFPLTVTSAQKNPTAFYLCASSRTGGSAGELFFGEGSRLTVL.

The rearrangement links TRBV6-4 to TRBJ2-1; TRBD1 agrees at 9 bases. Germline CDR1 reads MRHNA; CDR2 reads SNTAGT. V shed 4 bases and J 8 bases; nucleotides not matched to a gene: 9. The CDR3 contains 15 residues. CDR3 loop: CASSAETGGFDEQFF. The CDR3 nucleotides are TGTGCCAGCAGTGCCGAGACAGGGGGATTCGATGAGCAGTTCTTC.

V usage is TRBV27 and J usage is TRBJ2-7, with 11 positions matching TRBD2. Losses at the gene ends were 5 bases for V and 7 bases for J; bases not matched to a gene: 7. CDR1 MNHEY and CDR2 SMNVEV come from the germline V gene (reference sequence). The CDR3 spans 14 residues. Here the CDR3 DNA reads TGTGCCAGCAGTCCCCTAGCGGGAGGTTCTGAGCAGTACGTC. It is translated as CASSPLAGGSEQYV.

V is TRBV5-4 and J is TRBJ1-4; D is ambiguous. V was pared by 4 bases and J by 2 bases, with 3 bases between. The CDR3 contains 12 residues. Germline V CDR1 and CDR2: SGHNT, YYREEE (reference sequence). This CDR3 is CASSGTNEKLFF. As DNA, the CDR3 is TGTGCCAGCAGCGGCACTAATGAAAAACTGTTTTTT. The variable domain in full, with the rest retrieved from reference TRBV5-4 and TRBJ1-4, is ETGVTQSPTHLIKTRGQQVTLRCSSQSGHNTVSWYQQALGQGPQFIFQYYREEENGRGNFPPRFSGLQFPNYSSELNVNALELDDSALYLCASSGTNEKLFFGSGTQLSVL.

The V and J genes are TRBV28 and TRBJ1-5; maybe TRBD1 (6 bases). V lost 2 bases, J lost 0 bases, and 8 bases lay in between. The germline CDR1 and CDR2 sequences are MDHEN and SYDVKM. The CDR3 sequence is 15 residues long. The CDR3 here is CASSLGGASNQPQHF. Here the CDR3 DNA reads TGTGCCAGCAGTTTAGGGGGGGCTAGCAATCAGCCCCAGCATTTT.

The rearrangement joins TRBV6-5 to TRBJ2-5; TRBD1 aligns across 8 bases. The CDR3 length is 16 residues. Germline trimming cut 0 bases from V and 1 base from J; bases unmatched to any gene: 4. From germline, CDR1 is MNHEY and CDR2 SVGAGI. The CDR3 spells CASSYSTGAGQETQYF. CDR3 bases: TGTGCCAGCAGTTACTCGACAGGGGCGGGCCAAGAGACCCAGTACTTC.

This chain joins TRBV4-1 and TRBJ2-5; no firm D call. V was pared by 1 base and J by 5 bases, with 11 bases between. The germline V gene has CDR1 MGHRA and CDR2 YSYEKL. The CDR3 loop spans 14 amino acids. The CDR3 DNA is TGCGCCAGCAGCCAAGTAGTGGCGGAGGAGACCCAGTACTTC. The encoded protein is CASSQVVAEETQYF.

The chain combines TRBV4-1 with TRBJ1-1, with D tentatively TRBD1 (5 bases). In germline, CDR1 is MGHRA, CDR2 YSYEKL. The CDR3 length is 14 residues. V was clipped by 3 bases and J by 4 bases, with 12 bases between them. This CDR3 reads CASSQESRGTEAFF. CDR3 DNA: TGCGCCAGCAGCCAGGAAAGTAGGGGCACTGAAGCTTTCTTT.

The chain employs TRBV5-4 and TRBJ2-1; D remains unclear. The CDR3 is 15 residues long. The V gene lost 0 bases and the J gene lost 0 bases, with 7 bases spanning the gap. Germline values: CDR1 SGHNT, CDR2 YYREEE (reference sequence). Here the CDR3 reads CASSLVADSYNEQFF. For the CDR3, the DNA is TGTGCCAGCAGCTTGGTGGCCGACTCCTACAATGAGCAGTTCTTC.